This entry lists 21 T cell receptor beta chains sequenced from one sample in a study of regulatory T cells in long-lasting Graves disease. Regarding time point: newly diagnosed GD, antithyroid drugs for less than 3 months. After RNA was extracted from PBMCs, the TCR library was made from it. TCR beta libraries were built with iRepertoire HTBI primers and Arm-PCR of CDR3 regions. TCRdb reprocessed the multiplex PCR reads via MiXCR and lists one record per CDR3 protein. Counted here are approximately 470,000 distinct CDR3 sequences, about a sixth occurring once; the ten biggest clones make up 12%. Separately, the same data were catalogued under a study of T cells in Graves' hyperthyroidism and ophthalmopathy.

The source material was peripheral blood mononuclear cells (PBMCs), sampled at new diagnosis, from a patient treated with antithyroid drugs. The receptors come from a man in his forties or fifties with Graves disease.

This clonotype has ten or more counts. The gene calls are TRBV2 and TRBJ1-2; D remains unclear. With 4 bases removed from V and 0 bases from J, the gap between germline ends came to 9 bases. The CDR3 runs to 14 residues. CDR1 is SNHLY, CDR2 FYNNEI, per germline. The CDR3 here is CASSARETNYGYTF. The CDR3 DNA reads TGTGCCAGCAGTGCCCGCGAGACTAACTATGGCTACACCTTC.

This clonotype was found many times. This chain links TRBV2 with TRBJ2-2; no clear D gene. Germline V gene lookup returns CDR1 SNHLY and CDR2 FYNNEI. V was cut by 4 bases and J by 5 bases, with 8 bases left in between. The CDR3 covers 13 residues. This chain's CDR3 is CASSVLTTGELFF. DNA of the CDR3: TGTGCCAGCAGTGTTTTGACAACCGGGGAGCTGTTTTTT.

V usage is TRBV5-4 and J usage is TRBJ1-2, with D uncertain. Trimming removed 0 bases at V and 5 bases at J, with 11 bases between. The germline V gene has CDR1 SGHNT and CDR2 YYREEE (reference sequence). This CDR3 has 14 residues. As DNA, the CDR3 is TGTGCCAGCAGCTTGGTTGGACGGGATTATGGCTACACCTTC. Protein sequence: CASSLVGRDYGYTF.

This clonotype was seen repeatedly, ten times or more. The gene calls are TRBV5-1 and TRBJ1-2; the D is unclear. The CDR3 is 13 amino acids. CDR1 and CDR2 (germline): SGHRS, YFSETQ. V lost 4 bases and J lost 6, with 13 bases in between. CDR3 nucleotides: TGCGCCAGCAGCCATCGGCCAGAGAATGGCTACACCTTC. Encoded protein: CASSHRPENGYTF.

This clonotype was counted many times. This chain uses TRBV7-9 with TRBJ1-2; D unclear. Trimming shortened V by 5 bases and J by 8 bases, and 12 bases separated the two germline ends. The CDR3 has 12 residues. CDR1 and CDR2 from the germline V gene are SEHNR and FQNEAQ (reference sequence). CDR3 amino acids: CASSGRSGGYTF. The DNA of the CDR3 is TGTGCCAGCAGCGGACGGAGCGGCGGCTACACCTTC. Combining the CDR3 with reference TRBV7-9 and TRBJ1-2 gives the whole variable domain DTGVSQNPRHKITKRGQNVTFRCDPISEHNRLYWYRQTLGQGPEFLTYFQNEAQLEKSRLLSDRFSAERPKGSFSTLEIQRTEQGDSAMYLCASSGRSGGYTFGSGTRLTVV.

This clonotype appeared many times. The V and J genes are TRBV3-1 and TRBJ2-5; tentative D call: TRBD1 (5 bases). The germline CDR1 and CDR2 sequences are LGHDT and YNNKEL (reference sequence). The CDR3 has 15 residues. Trimming left V 1 base short and J 5 bases short, with 14 bases between. CDR3 DNA sequence: TGTGCCAGCAGCCAAGGAGTAGGGGTCGGTGAGACCCAGTACTTC. Its translation is CASSQGVGVGETQYF.

This clonotype appeared many times. V is TRBV2 and J is TRBJ2-2; TRBD2 matches 11 bases. The CDR3 consists of 15 residues. V lost 7 bases to trimming and J lost 4 bases; unmatched junction nucleotides: 5. Per the germline V gene, CDR1 is SNHLY and CDR2 is FYNNEI. The CDR3 DNA follows: TGTGCCAGCACGATCGGACTAGCGGGCACCGGGGAGCTGTTTTTT. Encoded protein: CASTIGLAGTGELFF.

Concerning this clonotype itself: A much larger clone lies a single base off, so this may be a read error. The genes are TRBV12-5 and TRBJ1-5; the D gene is possibly TRBD1 (5 bases). In germline, CDR1 is LGHNT, CDR2 FRNRAP. This CDR3 is 13 amino acids long. The CDR3 region is CVSGLGDVQPQHF. The CDR3 nucleotides read TGTGTTAGTGGTTTGGGGGACGTTCAGCCCCAGCATTTT.

This clonotype was seen many times. This sequence joins TRBV6-2 or TRBV6-3 and TRBJ1-2, with D uncertain. The CDR3 is 15 amino acids. The germline V gene encodes CDR1 MNHEY and CDR2 SVGEGT. V was trimmed by 0 bases and J by 4 bases, leaving 12 bases between them. The CDR3 region has the DNA TGTGCCAGCAGTTACTCGCTCCCAGCATCCTATGGCTACACCTTC. This sequence encodes CASSYSLPASYGYTF.

CDR3 DNA: TGCAGCGCAGACGGAATTCTTAGCACAGATACGCAGTATTTT. This gives the protein CSADGILSTDTQYF. The V gene is TRBV29-1, the J gene TRBJ2-3, with D unresolved. V was pared by 7 bases and J by 0 bases, with 14 bases between. This CDR3 has 14 amino acids. From germline, CDR1 is SQVTM and CDR2 ANQGSEA.

V is TRBV11-2 and J is TRBJ2-3; TRBD2 matches at 11 bases. The CDR3 consists of 17 residues. V lost 1 base and J lost 2; bases outside the gene matches: 5. Germline V gene lookup returns CDR1 SGHAT and CDR2 FQNNGV. The CDR3 loop reads CASSLARLAGNTDTQYF. The CDR3 DNA follows: TGTGCCAGCAGCTTAGCTAGACTAGCGGGAAACACAGATACGCAGTATTTT.

This clonotype occurred a few times. A much larger clone differs from this one at a single base, so this may be a read error. This rearrangement joins TRBV6-1 to TRBJ1-1; no definite D call. V lost 5 bases to trimming and J lost 1 base, with 11 bases between them. The CDR3 is 14 residues long. The germline V gene encodes CDR1 MNHNS and CDR2 SASEGT. This CDR3 is CASSPPERNTEAFF. CDR3 DNA sequence: TGTGCCAGCAGTCCTCCCGAGAGGAACACTGAAGCTTTCTTT.

Ten or more counts support this clonotype. The V call is TRBV2, the J call TRBJ1-6, with D maybe TRBD1 (6 bases). The germline CDR1 and CDR2 sequences are SNHLY and FYNNEI. The CDR3 consists of 13 residues. V dropped 4 bases and J dropped 7 bases, with 8 bases sitting between them. The CDR3 protein is CASSVDRNSPLHF. The CDR3 DNA reads TGTGCCAGCAGTGTGGACAGAAATTCACCCCTCCACTTT.

CDR3 loop: CASSYRTGADIQYF. The CDR3, as DNA: TGTGCCAGCAGCTACAGGACAGGGGCGGACATTCAGTACTTC. The chain couples TRBV11-2 to TRBJ2-4; 9 nucleotides line up with TRBD1. Germline lookup yields CDR1 SGHAT and CDR2 FQNNGV. Trimming removed 4 bases from V and 8 bases from J; junction bases left unmatched: 6. There are 14 residues in the CDR3.

This clonotype was recorded at least ten times. The chain has TRBV2 and TRBJ2-3; 11 bases map to TRBD2. J gave up 6 bases and V 3 bases, and 2 bases lay outside the gene matches. The CDR3 is 14 residues long. Germline V gene sequence: CDR1 SNHLY, CDR2 FYNNEI. In DNA, the CDR3 is TGTGCCAGCAGTGATAGCGGGAGGGGTGATACGCAGTATTTT. It specifies CASSDSGRGDTQYF.

Note on this clonotype: Being one base from a much bigger clone, this may be a read error. This rearrangement joins TRBV7-9 to TRBJ2-5, with D perhaps TRBD1 or TRBD2 (5 bases each). Trimming shortened V by 1 base and J by 5 bases, and 14 bases separated the two germline ends. The CDR3 is made up of 15 amino acids. CDR1 SEHNR and CDR2 FQNEAQ come from the germline V gene (reference sequence). The CDR3 loop is CASSLVGTATETQYF. CDR3 DNA: TGTGCCAGCAGCTTAGTAGGGACCGCTACGGAGACCCAGTACTTC.

This clonotype was found many times. This chain links TRBV5-1 with TRBJ2-5; 8 bases line up with TRBD1. Germline V gene data show CDR1 as SGHRS and CDR2 as YFSETQ. J lost 5 bases, V lost 3 bases, and 6 bases had no gene match. This CDR3 is built from 14 residues. The CDR3 sequence is CASSSGQGGETQYF. The CDR3 DNA reads as TGCGCCAGCAGCTCCGGACAGGGCGGGGAGACCCAGTACTTC.

The sample holds many counts of this clonotype. The J gene is TRBJ1-2, the V gene TRBV30; no firm D call. The CDR3 is made up of 15 amino acids. The ends were cut back, 3 bases at V and 2 bases at J, with 16 bases in the middle. Germline V lookup: CDR1 GTSNPN, CDR2 SVGIG (reference sequence). CDR3 sequence: CAWSAPSGRNYGYTF. The CDR3 DNA reads TGTGCCTGGAGCGCACCTTCCGGACGGAACTATGGCTACACCTTC.

This clonotype has ten or more counts. This chain uses TRBV2 with TRBJ2-5; 10 bases are shared with TRBD1. With 6 bases clipped from V and 5 bases from J, the junction kept 9 bases outside the gene matches. The CDR3 consists of 15 residues. Germline V gives CDR1 SNHLY, CDR2 FYNNEI. CDR3 bases: TGTGCCAGCAGGCATCAGACAGGGGGCAGTGAGACCCAGTACTTC. This codes for CASRHQTGGSETQYF.

This clonotype has at least ten counts. The V gene is TRBV11-2, the J gene TRBJ1-2, with a possible D match to TRBD1 (6 bases). Trimming removed 6 bases at V and 0 bases at J, with 11 bases between. This CDR3 spans 14 amino acids. CDR1 is SGHAT, CDR2 FQNNGV, per germline. The CDR3 region is CASSWTDTNYGYTF. The CDR3 DNA is TGTGCCAGCAGTTGGACAGATACTAACTATGGCTACACCTTC. Together with reference TRBV11-2 and TRBJ1-2, the CDR3 gives the full variable domain: EAGVAQSPRYKIIEKRQSVAFWCNPISGHATLYWYQQILGQGPKLLIQFQNNGVVDDSQLPKDRFSAERLKGVDSTLKIQPAKLEDSAVYLCASSWTDTNYGYTFGSGTRLTVV.

In this sample, this clonotype turned up many times. The CDR3 sequence: CASSLYVGRGEETQYF. The CDR3 DNA follows: TGTGCCAGCAGCTTATACGTCGGGCGGGGCGAGGAGACCCAGTACTTC. The chain combines TRBV7-9 with TRBJ2-5; tentatively, D is TRBD2 (6 bases). V gave up 2 bases and J gave up 5 bases, with 18 bases separating them. The CDR3 is 16 residues long. The V gene's germline CDR1 is SEHNR and CDR2 FQNEAQ (reference sequence).